This note documents a single T cell receptor (beta chain) sequence. Its antigen is as yet unknown. This entry comes from a study of CD8 T cells in Susac syndrome. Study outcomes and limitations: The authors acknowledged that their TCR sequencing and HLA analysis involved a relatively small number of individuals.

TEMRA cells were FACS-enriched and CD8+ and CD4+ T cells negatively isolated. With random hexamers, reverse transcription was performed on roughly 0.5 to 1 ug of RNA. Using its own MiXCR run on the immunoSEQ multiplex PCR reads, TCRdb lists one record per CDR3 protein. The sample gives some 110,000 distinct CDR3 sequences, roughly 94% of which show up once; about 0.29% is in the top ten. Germline V gives CDR1 SQVTM, CDR2 ANQGSEA. Trimming removed 3 bases from V and 3 bases from J; junction bases left unmatched: 0. The CDR3 runs 13 residues. The TCR sequence derives from a human donor with Susac syndrome. The chain uses TRBV29-1 and TRBJ2-1, with 9 bases that match TRBD2. The sequenced sample consisted of CD8+ T cells from PBMCs. CDR3: CSVERGGYNEQFF. CDR3 coding DNA: TGCAGCGTTGAGCGGGGGGGCTACAATGAGCAGTTCTTC.